These 3 T cell receptor beta chains were sequenced from one sample in a study of radiotherapy plus CTLA-4 blockade in lung cancer. Some clones are missing from TCRdb's copy, which holds only in-frame ones; the method was immunoSEQ multiplex PCR. The sample includes about 88,000 clones, around 72% of them seen just once. The sequenced sample was peripheral blood, obtained from a patient treated with radiotherapy plus ipilimumab. The receptor source for this set is a human donor with non-small cell lung cancer that progressed on radiotherapy plus ipilimumab.

V is TRBV18 and J is TRBJ2-2; maybe TRBD2 (6 bases). The CDR3 sequence is 17 residues long. Deletions cut 2 bases from V and 6 bases from J, with 19 bases between. From germline, CDR1 is KGHSH and CDR2 LQKENI. CDR3 sequence: CASSPSTGAYVAGELFF. As DNA, the CDR3 is TGTGCCAGCTCACCATCTACGGGAGCCTACGTGGCCGGGGAGCTGTTTTTT.

This clone was observed a handful of times. This chain joins TRBV2 and TRBJ1-4, with 7 bases aligning to TRBD1. V dropped 6 bases and J dropped 0; count of bases not matched to a gene: 13. The germline gives CDR1 SNHLY, CDR2 FYNNEI. This CDR3 spans 18 amino acids. This CDR3 reads CASRAGTAPFATNEKLFF. The CDR3 bases are TGTGCCAGCAGGGCAGGGACAGCTCCTTTCGCAACTAATGAAAAACTGTTTTTT.

This chain connects TRBV4-1 to TRBJ1-1; possibly TRBD1 for D (5 bases). The CDR3 loop spans 14 amino acids. The germline V gene encodes CDR1 MGHRA and CDR2 YSYEKL. Between the trimmed V and J ends, which lost 4 bases and 3 bases, there was a span of 12 bases. The CDR3 coding sequence is TGCGCCAGCAGCCCCGTTTGGGGGGACACTGAAGCTTTCTTT. Its protein is CASSPVWGDTEAFF.